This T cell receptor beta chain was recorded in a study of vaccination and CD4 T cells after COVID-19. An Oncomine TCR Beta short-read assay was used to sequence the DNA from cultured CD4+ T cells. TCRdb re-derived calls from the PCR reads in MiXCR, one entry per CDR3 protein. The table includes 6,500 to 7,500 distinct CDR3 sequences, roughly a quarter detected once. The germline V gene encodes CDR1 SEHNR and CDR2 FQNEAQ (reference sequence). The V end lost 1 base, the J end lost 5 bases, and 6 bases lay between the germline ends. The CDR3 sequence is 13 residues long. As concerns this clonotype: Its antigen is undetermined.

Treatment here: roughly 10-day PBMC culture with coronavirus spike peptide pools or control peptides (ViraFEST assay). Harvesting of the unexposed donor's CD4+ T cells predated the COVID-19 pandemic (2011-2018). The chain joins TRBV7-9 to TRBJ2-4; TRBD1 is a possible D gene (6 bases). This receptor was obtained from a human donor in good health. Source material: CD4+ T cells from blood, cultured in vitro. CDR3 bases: TGTGCCAGCAGCTTAGGGACAGAAAACATTCAGTACTTC. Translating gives CASSLGTENIQYF.